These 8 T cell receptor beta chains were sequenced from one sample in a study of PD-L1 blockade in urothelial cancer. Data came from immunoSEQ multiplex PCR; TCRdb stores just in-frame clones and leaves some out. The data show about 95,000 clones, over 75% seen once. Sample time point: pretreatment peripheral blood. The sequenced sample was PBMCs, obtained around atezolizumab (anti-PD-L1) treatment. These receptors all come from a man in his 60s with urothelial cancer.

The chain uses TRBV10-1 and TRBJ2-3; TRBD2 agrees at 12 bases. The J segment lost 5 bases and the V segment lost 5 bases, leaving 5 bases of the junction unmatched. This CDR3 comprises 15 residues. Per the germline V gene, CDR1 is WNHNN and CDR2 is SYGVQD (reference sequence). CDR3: CASSRLAGARDTQYF. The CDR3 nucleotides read TGCGCCAGCAGTCGACTAGCGGGAGCCAGAGATACGCAGTATTTT.

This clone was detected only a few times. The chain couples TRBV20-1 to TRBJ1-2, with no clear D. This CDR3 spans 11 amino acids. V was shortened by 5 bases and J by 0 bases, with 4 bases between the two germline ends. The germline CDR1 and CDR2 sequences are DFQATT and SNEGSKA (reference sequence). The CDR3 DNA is TGCAGTGCTCCAGCTAACTATGGCTACACCTTC. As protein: CSAPANYGYTF.

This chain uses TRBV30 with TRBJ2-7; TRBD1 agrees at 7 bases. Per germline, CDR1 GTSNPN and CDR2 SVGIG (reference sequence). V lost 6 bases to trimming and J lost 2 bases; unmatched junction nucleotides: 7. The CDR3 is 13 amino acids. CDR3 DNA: TGTGCCTGCGAGACAGGGATTACCTACGAGCAGTACTTC. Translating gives CACETGITYEQYF.

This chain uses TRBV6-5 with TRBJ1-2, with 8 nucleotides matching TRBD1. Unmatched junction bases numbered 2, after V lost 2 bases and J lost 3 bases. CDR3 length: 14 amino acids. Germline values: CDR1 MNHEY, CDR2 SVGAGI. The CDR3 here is CASSYQGADYGYTF. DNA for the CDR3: TGTGCCAGCAGTTACCAGGGGGCGGACTATGGCTACACCTTC.

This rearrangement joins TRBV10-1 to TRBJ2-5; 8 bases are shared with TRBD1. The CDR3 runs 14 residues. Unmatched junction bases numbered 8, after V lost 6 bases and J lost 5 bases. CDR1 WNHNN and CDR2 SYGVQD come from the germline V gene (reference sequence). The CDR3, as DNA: TGCGCCAGCAGCACAGGACAGGGCGCGGAGACCCAGTACTTC. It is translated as CASSTGQGAETQYF.

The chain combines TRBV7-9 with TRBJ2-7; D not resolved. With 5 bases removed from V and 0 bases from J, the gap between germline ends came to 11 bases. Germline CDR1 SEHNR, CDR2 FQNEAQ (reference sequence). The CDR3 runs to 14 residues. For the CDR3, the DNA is TGTGCCAGCAGCCTGACTCGCGGCTCCTACGAGCAGTACTTC. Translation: CASSLTRGSYEQYF.

The DNA of the CDR3 is TGTGCCAGTAGTACCAACAGGGATACTGAAGCTTTCTTT. It translates to CASSTNRDTEAFF. V and J are TRBV19 and TRBJ1-1; D might be TRBD1 (6 bases). V shed 4 bases and J shed 5 bases, with 11 bases lying between them. This CDR3 region has 13 residues. The germline V gene encodes CDR1 LNHDA and CDR2 SQIVND (reference sequence).

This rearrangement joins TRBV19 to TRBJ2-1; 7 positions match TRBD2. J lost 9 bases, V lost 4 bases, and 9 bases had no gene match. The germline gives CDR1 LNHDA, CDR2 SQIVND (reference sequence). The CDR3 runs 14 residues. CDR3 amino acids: CASSKWEGPGEQFF. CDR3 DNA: TGTGCCAGTAGTAAGTGGGAGGGCCCTGGTGAGCAGTTCTTC.